Below, 11 T cell receptor beta chains from the same sample are listed, as sequenced in a study of early T cells in non-severe SARS-CoV-2 infection. Using its own MiXCR run on the 5' RACE reads, TCRdb lists one record per CDR3 protein. The sample holds tens of thousands of distinct CDR3 sequences, roughly 5.4% seen once. What was sequenced was whole blood. These receptors all come from an adult who was a healthcare worker with PCR-confirmed SARS-CoV-2 infection or an uninfected control (not recorded which).

This clonotype was picked up many times. The chain is built from TRBV3-1 and TRBJ2-5; D not certain. Germline V gene sequence: CDR1 LGHDT, CDR2 YNNKEL (reference sequence). The ends were cut back, 0 bases at V and 6 bases at J, with 5 bases in the middle. The length of the CDR3 is 12 residues. This CDR3 reads CASSQDSKTQYF. CDR3 in DNA: TGTGCCAGCAGCCAAGATTCAAAGACCCAGTACTTC.

In this sample, this clonotype turned up many times. The rearrangement joins TRBV29-1 to TRBJ2-2, with a possible D match to TRBD1 (6 bases). CDR3 length: 13 residues. Trimming stripped 6 bases from V and 8 bases from J, with 16 bases between. Germline CDR1 SQVTM, CDR2 ANQGSEA. The CDR3 loop is CSVIGQTEGELFF. The CDR3, as DNA: TGCAGCGTAATTGGACAGACCGAAGGGGAGCTGTTTTTT.

This chain joins TRBV28 and TRBJ1-2; no clear D gene. V lost 6 bases and J lost 0, with 5 bases in between. CDR1 and CDR2 from the germline V gene are MDHEN and SYDVKM. The CDR3 extends over 12 amino acids. This chain's CDR3 is CASRTANYGYTF. DNA of the CDR3: TGTGCCAGCAGAACAGCTAACTATGGCTACACCTTC.

The CDR3 sequence: CASSYRTSGRPEQYF. In DNA form, the CDR3 reads TGTGCCAGCAGTTATCGGACTAGCGGGAGGCCTGAGCAGTACTTC. V gene TRBV28 combines with J gene TRBJ2-7, with 14 bases matching TRBD2. The CDR3 loop spans 15 amino acids. J lost 7 bases, V lost 4 bases, and 6 bases had no gene match. The germline V gene encodes CDR1 MDHEN and CDR2 SYDVKM.

This clonotype has more than one count but fewer than ten. This chain links TRBV20-1 with TRBJ2-7; D assignment may be TRBD1 or TRBD2 (6 bases each). The CDR3 runs to 16 residues. Germline CDR1 is DFQATT and CDR2 is SNEGSKA (reference sequence). The V end lost 5 bases, the J end lost 2 bases, and 22 bases lay between the germline ends. CDR3 in DNA: TGCAGTGCTGAGGGGGAGAGGCGGGGTAGAACCTACGAGCAGTACTTC. Amino acids: CSAEGERRGRTYEQYF.

This clonotype was detected many times. V and J are TRBV27 and TRBJ1-6; D perhaps matches TRBD1 (5 bases). The CDR3 spans 15 residues. The germline gives CDR1 MNHEY, CDR2 SMNVEV (reference sequence). Trimming pared 7 bases from V and 8 bases from J, leaving 18 bases between. The CDR3 DNA sequence: TGTGCCAGCACCCAAGGCCAGGGCTTGTATTCACCCCTCCACTTT. Protein: CASTQGQGLYSPLHF.

This clonotype was recorded at least ten times. The J gene is TRBJ2-3, the V gene TRBV2; D not resolved. Per the germline V gene, CDR1 is SNHLY and CDR2 is FYNNEI. The CDR3 consists of 12 residues. Between the trimmed V and J ends, which lost 2 bases and 5 bases, there was a span of 5 bases. Written as DNA, the CDR3 is TGTGCCAGCAGTGAAAGAGGAGATACGCAGTATTTT. Its protein is CASSERGDTQYF.

This clonotype came up many times. The chain employs TRBV6-6 and TRBJ1-1; D is unresolved. This CDR3 has 16 amino acids. Germline V gene lookup returns CDR1 MNHNY and CDR2 SVGAGI (reference sequence). The ends were cut back, 2 bases at V and 3 bases at J, with 16 bases in the middle. The CDR3 DNA is TGTGCCAGCAGTTACGACCTAGCTCTGGGAGACACTGAAGCTTTCTTT. It encodes CASSYDLALGDTEAFF.

This clonotype was seen ten or more times. The chain employs TRBV5-1 and TRBJ2-5; D perhaps matches TRBD2 (5 bases). The V and J ends lost 0 bases and 4 bases respectively, with 16 bases between them. Looked up from germline, CDR1 is SGHRS and CDR2 is YFSETQ. The CDR3 loop spans 16 amino acids. Written as DNA, the CDR3 is TGCGCCAGCAGCTTGGCGACTACTCGGATAGGAGAGACCCAGTACTTC. Its translation: CASSLATTRIGETQYF.

This clonotype was counted ten times or more. The rearrangement joins TRBV5-1 to TRBJ2-7; a possible D gene is TRBD2 (6 bases). Germline CDR1 is SGHRS and CDR2 is YFSETQ. This CDR3 has 12 amino acids. The V gene lost 0 bases and the J gene lost 5 bases, with 6 bases spanning the gap. The CDR3 loop reads CASSLGLDEQYF. The CDR3 DNA follows: TGCGCCAGCAGCTTGGGACTAGACGAGCAGTACTTC.

This clonotype was found many times. The V call is TRBV19, the J call TRBJ2-1; 7 nucleotides line up with TRBD2. There are 16 residues in the CDR3. The V gene's germline CDR1 is LNHDA and CDR2 SQIVND (reference sequence). The V segment lost 3 bases and the J segment 8 bases; nucleotides outside the gene matches: 13. This CDR3 reads CASSMARQRGIHEQFF. As DNA, the CDR3 is TGTGCCAGTAGTATGGCCCGACAGCGGGGTATCCATGAGCAGTTCTTC.